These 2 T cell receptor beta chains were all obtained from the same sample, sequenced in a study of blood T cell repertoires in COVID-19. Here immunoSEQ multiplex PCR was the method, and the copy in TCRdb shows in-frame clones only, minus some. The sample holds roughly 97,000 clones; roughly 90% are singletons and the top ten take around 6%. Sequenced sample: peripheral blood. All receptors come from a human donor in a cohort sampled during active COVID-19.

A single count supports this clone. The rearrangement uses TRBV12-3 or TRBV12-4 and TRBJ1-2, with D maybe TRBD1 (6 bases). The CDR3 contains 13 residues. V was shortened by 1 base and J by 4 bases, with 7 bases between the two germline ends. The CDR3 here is CASSLEQGYGYTF. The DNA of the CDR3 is TGTGCCAGCAGTTTAGAACAGGGCTATGGCTACACCTTC.

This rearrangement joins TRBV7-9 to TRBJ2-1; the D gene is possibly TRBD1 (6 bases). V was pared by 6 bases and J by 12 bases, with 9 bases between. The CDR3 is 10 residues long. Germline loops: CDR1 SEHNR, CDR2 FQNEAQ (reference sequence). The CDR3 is CASREGGQFF. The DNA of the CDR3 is TGTGCCAGCAGAGAAGGGGGGCAGTTCTTC.